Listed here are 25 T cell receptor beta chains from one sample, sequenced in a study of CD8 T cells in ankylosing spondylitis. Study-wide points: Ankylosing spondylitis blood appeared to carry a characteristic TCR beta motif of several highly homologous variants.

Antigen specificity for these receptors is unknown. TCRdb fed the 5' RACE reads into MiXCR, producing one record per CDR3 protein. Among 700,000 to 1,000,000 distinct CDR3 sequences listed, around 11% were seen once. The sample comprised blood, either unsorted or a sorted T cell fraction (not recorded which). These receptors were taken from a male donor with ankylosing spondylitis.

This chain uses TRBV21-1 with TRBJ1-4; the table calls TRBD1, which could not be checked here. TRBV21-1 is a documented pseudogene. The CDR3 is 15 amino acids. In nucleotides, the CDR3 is TGTGCCAGCAGCAAAGATGCGGGACGTAATGAAAAACTGTTTTTT. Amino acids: CASSKDAGRNEKLFF.

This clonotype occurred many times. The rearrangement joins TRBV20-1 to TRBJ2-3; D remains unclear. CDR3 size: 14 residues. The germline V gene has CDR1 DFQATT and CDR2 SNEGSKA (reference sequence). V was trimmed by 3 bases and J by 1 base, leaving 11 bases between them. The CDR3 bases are TGCAGTGCTAGTAGTCTCAGAGGCACAGATACGCAGTATTTT. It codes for CSASSLRGTDTQYF.

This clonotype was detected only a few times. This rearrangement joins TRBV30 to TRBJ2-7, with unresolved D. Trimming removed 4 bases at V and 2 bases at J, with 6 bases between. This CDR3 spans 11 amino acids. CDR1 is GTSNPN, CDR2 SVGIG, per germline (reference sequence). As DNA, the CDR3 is TGTGCCTGGACCGCCGCCTACGAGCAGTACTTC. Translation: CAWTAAYEQYF.

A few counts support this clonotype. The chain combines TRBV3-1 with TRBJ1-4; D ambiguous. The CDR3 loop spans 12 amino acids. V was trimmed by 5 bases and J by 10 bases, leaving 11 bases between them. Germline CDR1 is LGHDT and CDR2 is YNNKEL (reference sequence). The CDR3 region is CASSGLSGKLFF. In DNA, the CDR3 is TGTGCCAGCAGCGGGTTGTCGGGAAAACTGTTTTTT. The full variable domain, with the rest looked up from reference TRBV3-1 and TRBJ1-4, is DTAVSQTPKYLVTQMGNDKSIKCEQNLGHDTMYWYKQDSKKFLKIMFSYNNKELIINETVPNRFSPKSPDKAHLNLHINSLELGDSAVYFCASSGLSGKLFFGSGTQLSVL.

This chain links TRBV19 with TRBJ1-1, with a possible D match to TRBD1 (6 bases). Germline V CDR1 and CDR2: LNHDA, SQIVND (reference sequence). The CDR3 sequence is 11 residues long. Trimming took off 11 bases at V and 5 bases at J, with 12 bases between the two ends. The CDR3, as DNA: TGTGCCTACAGAGGGGGGACTGAAGCTTTCTTT. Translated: CAYRGGTEAFF.

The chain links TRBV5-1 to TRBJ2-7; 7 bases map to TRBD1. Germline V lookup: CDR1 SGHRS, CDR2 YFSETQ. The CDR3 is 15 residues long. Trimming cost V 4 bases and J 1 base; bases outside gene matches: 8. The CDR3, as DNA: TGCGCCAGCAGCCCCGGGACAGCGGAATCCTACGAGCAGTACTTC. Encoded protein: CASSPGTAESYEQYF.

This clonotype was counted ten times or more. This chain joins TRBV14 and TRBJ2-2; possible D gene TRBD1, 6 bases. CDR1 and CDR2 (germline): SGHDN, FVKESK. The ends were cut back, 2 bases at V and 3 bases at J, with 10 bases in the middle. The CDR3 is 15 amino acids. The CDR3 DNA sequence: TGTGCCAGCAGCCAAAACAGGGCGTACACCGGGGAGCTGTTTTTT. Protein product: CASSQNRAYTGELFF.

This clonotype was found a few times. CDR3 in DNA: TGTGCCAGCAGCTCTCGGGGGAATGGTGGCTACACCTTC. It codes for CASSSRGNGGYTF. The gene calls are TRBV7-9 and TRBJ1-2, with a possible D match to TRBD1 (5 bases). The CDR3 contains 13 residues. Germline values: CDR1 SEHNR, CDR2 FQNEAQ (reference sequence). V was trimmed by 4 bases and J by 7 bases, leaving 13 bases between them.

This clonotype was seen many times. The CDR3 protein is CAISGLAGYGDEQFF. DNA of the CDR3: TGTGCCATCAGTGGACTAGCGGGATACGGCGATGAGCAGTTCTTC. This sequence joins TRBV10-3 and TRBJ2-1, with 11 bases that match TRBD2. Germline lookup yields CDR1 ENHRY and CDR2 SYGVKD. The CDR3 runs 15 residues. The J segment lost 8 bases and the V segment lost 4 bases, leaving 7 bases of the junction unmatched.

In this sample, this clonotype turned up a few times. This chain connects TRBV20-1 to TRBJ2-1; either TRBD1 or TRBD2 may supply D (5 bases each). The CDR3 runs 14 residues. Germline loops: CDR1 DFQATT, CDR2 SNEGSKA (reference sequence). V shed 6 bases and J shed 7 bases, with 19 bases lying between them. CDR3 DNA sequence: TGCAGTGCGACCAGGGAGTCTACGGAGAATGAGCAGTTCTTC. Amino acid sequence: CSATRESTENEQFF.

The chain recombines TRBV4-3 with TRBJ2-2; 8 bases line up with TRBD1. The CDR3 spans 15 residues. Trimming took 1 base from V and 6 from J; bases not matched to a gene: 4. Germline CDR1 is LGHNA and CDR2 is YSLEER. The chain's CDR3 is CASSQVPDRAGELFF. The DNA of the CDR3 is TGCGCCAGCAGCCAAGTCCCGGACAGGGCCGGGGAGCTGTTTTTT.

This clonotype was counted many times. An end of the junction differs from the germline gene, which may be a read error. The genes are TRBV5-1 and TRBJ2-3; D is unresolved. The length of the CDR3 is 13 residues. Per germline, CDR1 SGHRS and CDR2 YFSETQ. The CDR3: CASSSLGTDTQYF. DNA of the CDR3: TGTGCCAGCAGTTCTCTGGGCACAGATACGCAGTATTTT. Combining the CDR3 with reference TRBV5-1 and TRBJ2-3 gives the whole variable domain KAGVTQTPRYLIKTRGQQVTLSCSPISGHRSVSWYQQTPGQGLQFLFEYFSETQRNKGNFPGRFSGRQFSNSRSEMNVSTLELGDSALYLCASSSLGTDTQYFGPGTRLTVL.

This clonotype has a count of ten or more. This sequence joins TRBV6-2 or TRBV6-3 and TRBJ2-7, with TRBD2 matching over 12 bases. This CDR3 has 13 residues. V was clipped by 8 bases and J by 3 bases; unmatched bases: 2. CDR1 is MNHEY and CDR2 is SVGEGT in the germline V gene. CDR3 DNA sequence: TGTGCCAGCCGGACTAGCGGGATCTACGAGCAGTACTTC. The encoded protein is CASRTSGIYEQYF.

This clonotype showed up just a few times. The CDR3: CASSEALVLQGGLQETQYF. CDR3 nucleotide sequence: TGTGCCAGCAGTGAAGCGCTGGTTTTACAGGGGGGCCTCCAAGAGACCCAGTACTTC. The chain joins TRBV6-1 to TRBJ2-5, with 8 bases fitting TRBD1. Looked up from germline, CDR1 is MNHNS and CDR2 is SASEGT. The CDR3 is 19 residues long. V lost 0 bases to trimming and J lost 1 base; unmatched junction nucleotides: 13.

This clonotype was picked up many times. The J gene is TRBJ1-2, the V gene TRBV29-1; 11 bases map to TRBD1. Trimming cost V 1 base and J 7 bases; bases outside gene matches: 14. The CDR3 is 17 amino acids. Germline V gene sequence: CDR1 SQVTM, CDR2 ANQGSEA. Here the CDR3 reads CSVEVRISGQGAGGYTF. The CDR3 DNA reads TGCAGCGTTGAAGTGAGGATTTCCGGACAGGGGGCAGGTGGCTACACCTTC.

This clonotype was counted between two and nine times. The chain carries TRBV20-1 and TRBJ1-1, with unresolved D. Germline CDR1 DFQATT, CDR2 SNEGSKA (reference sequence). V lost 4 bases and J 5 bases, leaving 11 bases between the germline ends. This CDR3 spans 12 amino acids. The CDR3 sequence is CSAKEGTTEAFF. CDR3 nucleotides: TGCAGTGCTAAAGAGGGTACAACTGAAGCTTTCTTT.

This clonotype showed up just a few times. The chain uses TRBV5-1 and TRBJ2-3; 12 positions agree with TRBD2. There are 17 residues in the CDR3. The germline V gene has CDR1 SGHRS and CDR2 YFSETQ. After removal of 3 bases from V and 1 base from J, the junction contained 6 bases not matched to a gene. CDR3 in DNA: TGCGCCAGCAGCTCCGGGACTAGCGGGCACGGCACAGATACGCAGTATTTT. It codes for CASSSGTSGHGTDTQYF.

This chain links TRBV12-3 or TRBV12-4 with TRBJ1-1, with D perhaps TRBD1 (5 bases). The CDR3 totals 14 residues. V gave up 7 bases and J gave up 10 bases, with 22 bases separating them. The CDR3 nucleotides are TGTGCCAGCAAGGGACCGGGACTGCTCCCGGGAGCTTTCTTT. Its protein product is CASKGPGLLPGAFF.

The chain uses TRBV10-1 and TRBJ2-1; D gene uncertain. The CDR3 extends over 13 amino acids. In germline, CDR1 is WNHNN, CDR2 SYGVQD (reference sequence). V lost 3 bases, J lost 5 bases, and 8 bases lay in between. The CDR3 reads CASSENFDNEQFF. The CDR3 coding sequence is TGCGCCAGCAGTGAAAACTTCGACAATGAGCAGTTCTTC.

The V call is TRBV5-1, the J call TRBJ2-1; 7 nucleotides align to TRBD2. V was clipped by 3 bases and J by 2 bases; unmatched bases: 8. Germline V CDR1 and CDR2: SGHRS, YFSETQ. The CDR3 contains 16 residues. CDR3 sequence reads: CASSSGLAVTYNEQFF. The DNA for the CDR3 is TGCGCCAGCAGCTCGGGCCTAGCGGTTACCTACAATGAGCAGTTCTTC.

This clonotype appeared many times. For the CDR3, the DNA is TGCAGTGCTTTCGGTTTAGCGGGAGAGAAATACAATGAGCAGTTCTTC. It codes for CSAFGLAGEKYNEQFF. The V call is TRBV20-1, the J call TRBJ2-1; 9 positions match TRBD2. The CDR3 runs to 16 residues. Trimming cost V 5 bases and J 4 bases; bases outside gene matches: 12. The V gene's germline CDR1 is DFQATT and CDR2 SNEGSKA (reference sequence).

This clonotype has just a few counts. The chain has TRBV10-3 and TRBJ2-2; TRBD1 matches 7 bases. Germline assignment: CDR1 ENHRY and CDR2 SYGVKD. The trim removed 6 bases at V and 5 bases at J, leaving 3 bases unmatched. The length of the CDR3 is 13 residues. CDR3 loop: CAIRKGATGELFF. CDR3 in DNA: TGTGCCATCAGAAAGGGGGCTACCGGGGAGCTGTTTTTT.

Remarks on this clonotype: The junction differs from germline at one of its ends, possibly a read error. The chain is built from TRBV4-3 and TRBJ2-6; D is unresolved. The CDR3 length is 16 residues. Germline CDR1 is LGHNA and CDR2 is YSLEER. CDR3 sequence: CASSQDLGSAANVLTF. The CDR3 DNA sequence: TGCGCCAGCAGCCAAGATCTCGGCTCTGCGGCCAACGTCCTGACTTTC.

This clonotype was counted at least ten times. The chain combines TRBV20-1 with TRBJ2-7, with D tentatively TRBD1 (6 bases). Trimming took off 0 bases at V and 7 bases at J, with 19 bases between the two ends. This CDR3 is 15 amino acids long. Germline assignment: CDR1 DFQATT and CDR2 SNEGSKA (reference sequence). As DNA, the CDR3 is TGCAGTGCTAGAGATTCAGGGACACCCTCGGATGAGCAGTACTTC. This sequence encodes CSARDSGTPSDEQYF.

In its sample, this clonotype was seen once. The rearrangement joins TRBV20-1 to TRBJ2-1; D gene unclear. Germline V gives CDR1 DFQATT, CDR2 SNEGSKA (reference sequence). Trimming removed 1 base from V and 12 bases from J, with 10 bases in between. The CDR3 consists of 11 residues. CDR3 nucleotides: TGCAGTGCTAGAGGAAGCTCGGGGCAGTTCTTC. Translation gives CSARGSSGQFF.